This T cell receptor (beta chain) was documented in a study of CD8+CD57+ T cells in acquired aplastic anemia. Study-level background: Sorted CD4+ and CD8+ cell DNA averaged about 3 ug. Whole-study findings and limits: No significant difference in CD8+ Simpson's diversity was found between patients and controls. Patients had twenty-nine CD8+ CDR3 sequences in common with controls (the shared set).

After removal of 3 bases from V and 4 bases from J, the junction contained 7 bases not matched to a gene. CDR1 and CDR2 (germline): SGHRS, YFSETQ. The CDR3 spans 15 residues. This clonotype occurred many times. The antigen remains unidentified. Both TCR beta VDJ combination and CDR3 sequence profiling were carried out. Genomic DNA was the template for this profiling. Each CDR3 protein gets one entry after TCRdb re-called the reads with MiXCR. Of 300,000 or so distinct CDR3 sequences listed, 55% to 60% were seen once; the top ten hold roughly 8%. This chain links TRBV5-1 with TRBJ1-5, with 7 bases matching TRBD1. Sequencing was carried out using sorted CD4+, CD8+, or CD8+CD57+ T cells (not recorded which) from PBMCs. The source is a human donor with severe aplastic anemia or a healthy control (not recorded which). CDR3 region: CASSYINRGNQPQHF. Written as DNA, the CDR3 is TGCGCCAGCAGCTACATAAACAGGGGAAATCAGCCCCAGCATTTT.